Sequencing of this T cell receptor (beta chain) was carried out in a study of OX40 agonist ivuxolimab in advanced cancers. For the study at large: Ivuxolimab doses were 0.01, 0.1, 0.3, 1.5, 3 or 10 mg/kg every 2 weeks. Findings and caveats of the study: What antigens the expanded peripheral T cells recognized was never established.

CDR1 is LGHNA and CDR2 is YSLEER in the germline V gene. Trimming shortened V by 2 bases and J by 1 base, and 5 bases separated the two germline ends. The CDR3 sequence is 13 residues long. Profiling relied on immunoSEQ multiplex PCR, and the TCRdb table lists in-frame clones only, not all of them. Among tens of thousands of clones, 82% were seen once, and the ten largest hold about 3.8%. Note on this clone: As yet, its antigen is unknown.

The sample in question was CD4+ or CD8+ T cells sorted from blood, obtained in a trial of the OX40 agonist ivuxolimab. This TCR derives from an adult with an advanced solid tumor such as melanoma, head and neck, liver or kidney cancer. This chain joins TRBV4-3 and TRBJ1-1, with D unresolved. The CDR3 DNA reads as TGCGCCAGCAGCCAACTGGGGAACACTGAAGCTTTCTTT. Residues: CASSQLGNTEAFF.